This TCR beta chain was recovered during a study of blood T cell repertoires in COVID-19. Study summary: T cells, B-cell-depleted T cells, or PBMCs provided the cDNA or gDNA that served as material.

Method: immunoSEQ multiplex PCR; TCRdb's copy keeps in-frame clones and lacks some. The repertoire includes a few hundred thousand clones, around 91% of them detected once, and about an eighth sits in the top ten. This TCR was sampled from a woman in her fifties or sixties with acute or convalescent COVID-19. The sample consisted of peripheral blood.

The CDR3 loop is CASSLQETQYF. The CDR3 DNA is TGTGCCAGCAGTTTACAAGAGACCCAGTACTTC. V and J are TRBV6-5 and TRBJ2-5; D uncertain. CDR1 is MNHEY and CDR2 is SVGAGI in the germline V gene. The CDR3 is 11 residues long. The ends were cut back, 4 bases at V and 2 bases at J, with 2 bases in the middle.